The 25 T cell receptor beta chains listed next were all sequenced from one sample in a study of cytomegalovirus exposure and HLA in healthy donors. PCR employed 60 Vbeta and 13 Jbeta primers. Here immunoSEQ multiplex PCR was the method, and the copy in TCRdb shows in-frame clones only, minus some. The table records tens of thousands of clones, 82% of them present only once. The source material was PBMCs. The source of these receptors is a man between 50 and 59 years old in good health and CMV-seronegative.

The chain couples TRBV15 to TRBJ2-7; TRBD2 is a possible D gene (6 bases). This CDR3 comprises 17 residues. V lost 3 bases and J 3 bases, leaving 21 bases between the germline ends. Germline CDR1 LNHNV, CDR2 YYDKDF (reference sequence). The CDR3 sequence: CATSSRQRAGRVYEQYF. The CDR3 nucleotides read TGTGCCACCAGCAGTCGCCAGCGGGCAGGGAGAGTCTACGAGCAGTACTTC. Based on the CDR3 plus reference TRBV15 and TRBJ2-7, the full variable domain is DAMVIQNPRYQVTQFGKPVTLSCSQTLNHNVMYWYQQKSSQAPKLLFHYYDKDFNNEADTPDNFQSRRPNTSFCFLDIRSPGLGDTAMYLCATSSRQRAGRVYEQYFGPGTRLTVT.

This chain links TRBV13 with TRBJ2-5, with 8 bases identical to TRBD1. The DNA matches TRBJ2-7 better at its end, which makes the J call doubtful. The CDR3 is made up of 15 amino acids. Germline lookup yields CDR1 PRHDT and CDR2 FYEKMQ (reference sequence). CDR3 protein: CASSKKGTGDYEQYF. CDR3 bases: TGTGCCAGCAGCAAAAAGGGGACAGGTGACTACGAGCAGTACTTC.

The CDR3, as DNA: TGTGCCAGCAGCGCCTATAATTCACCCCTCCACTTT. Residues: CASSAYNSPLHF. The chain has TRBV2 and TRBJ1-6; D gene ambiguous. The CDR3 runs 12 residues. Germline CDR1 SNHLY, CDR2 FYNNEI. V was cut by 6 bases and J by 2 bases, with 2 bases left in between.

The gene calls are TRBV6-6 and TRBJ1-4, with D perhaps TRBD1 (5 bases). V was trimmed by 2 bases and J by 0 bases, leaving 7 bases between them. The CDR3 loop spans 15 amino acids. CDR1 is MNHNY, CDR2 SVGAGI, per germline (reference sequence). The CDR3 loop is CASSYGRATNEKLFF. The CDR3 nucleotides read TGTGCCAGCAGTTACGGCAGGGCAACTAATGAAAAACTGTTTTTT.

The CDR3 bases are TGTGCCAGCTCACGGGACAGCTCTGGAAACACCATATATTTT. It yields the protein CASSRDSSGNTIYF. The chain is built from TRBV18 and TRBJ1-3, with TRBD1 matching over 7 bases. This CDR3 is built from 14 residues. V dropped 4 bases and J dropped 0; count of bases not matched to a gene: 0. Germline V gene sequence: CDR1 KGHSH, CDR2 LQKENI.

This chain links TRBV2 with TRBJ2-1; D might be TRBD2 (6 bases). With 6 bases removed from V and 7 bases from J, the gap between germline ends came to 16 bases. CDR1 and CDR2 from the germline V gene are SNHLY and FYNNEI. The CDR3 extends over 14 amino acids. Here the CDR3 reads CASSRDSPVNEQFF. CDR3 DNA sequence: TGTGCCAGCAGCCGGGACTCTCCGGTGAATGAGCAGTTCTTC.

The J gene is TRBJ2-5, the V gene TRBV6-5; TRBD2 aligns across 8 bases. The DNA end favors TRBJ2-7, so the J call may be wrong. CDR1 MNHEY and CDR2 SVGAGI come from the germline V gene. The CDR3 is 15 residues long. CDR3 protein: CASTPGGQGAYEQYF. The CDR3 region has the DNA TGTGCCAGCACGCCGGGGGGGCAGGGAGCCTACGAGCAGTACTTC.

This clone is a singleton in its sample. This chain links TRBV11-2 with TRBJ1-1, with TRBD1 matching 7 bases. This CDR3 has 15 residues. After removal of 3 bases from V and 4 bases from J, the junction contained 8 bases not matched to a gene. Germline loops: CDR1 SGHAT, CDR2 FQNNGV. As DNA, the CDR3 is TGTGCCAGCAGCTTGTCCCGGTCAGGGGGCACTGAAGCTTTCTTT. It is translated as CASSLSRSGGTEAFF.

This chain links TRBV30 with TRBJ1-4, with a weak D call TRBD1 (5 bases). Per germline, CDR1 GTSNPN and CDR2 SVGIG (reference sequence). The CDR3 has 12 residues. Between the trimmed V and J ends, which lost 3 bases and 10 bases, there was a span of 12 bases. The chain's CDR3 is CAWSLDGGKLFF. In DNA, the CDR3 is TGTGCCTGGAGCCTTGACGGGGGAAAACTGTTTTTT.

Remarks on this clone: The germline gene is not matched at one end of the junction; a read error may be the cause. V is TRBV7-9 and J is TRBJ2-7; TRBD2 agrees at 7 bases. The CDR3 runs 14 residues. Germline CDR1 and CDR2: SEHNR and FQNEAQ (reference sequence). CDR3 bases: TGTTCCAGCAGCTTGGGGGGGGGAGTGGACGAGCAGTACTTC. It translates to CSSSLGGGVDEQYF. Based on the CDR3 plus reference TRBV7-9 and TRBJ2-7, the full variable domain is DTGVSQNPRHKITKRGQNVTFRCDPISEHNRLYWYRQTLGQGPEFLTYFQNEAQLEKSRLLSDRFSAERPKGSFSTLEIQRTEQGDSAMYLCSSSLGGGVDEQYFGPGTRLTVT.

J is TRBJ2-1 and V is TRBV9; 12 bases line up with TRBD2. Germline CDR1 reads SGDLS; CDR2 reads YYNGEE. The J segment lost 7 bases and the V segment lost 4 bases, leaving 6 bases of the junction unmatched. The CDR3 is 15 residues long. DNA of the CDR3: TGTGCCAGCAGCCTGACTAGCGGGAGTGGTAATGAGCAGTTCTTC. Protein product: CASSLTSGSGNEQFF. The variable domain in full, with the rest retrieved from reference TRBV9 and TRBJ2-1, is DSGVTQTPKHLITATGQRVTLRCSPRSGDLSVYWYQQSLDQGLQFLIQYYNGEERAKGNILERFSAQQFPDLHSELNLSSLELGDSALYFCASSLTSGSGNEQFFGPGTRLTVL.

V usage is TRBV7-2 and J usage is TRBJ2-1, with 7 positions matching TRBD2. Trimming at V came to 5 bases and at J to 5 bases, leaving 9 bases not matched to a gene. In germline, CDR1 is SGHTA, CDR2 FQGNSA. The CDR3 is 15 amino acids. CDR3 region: CASSRLGRTNNEQFF. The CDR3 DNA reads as TGTGCCAGCAGCCGCCTCGGGAGGACTAACAATGAGCAGTTCTTC.

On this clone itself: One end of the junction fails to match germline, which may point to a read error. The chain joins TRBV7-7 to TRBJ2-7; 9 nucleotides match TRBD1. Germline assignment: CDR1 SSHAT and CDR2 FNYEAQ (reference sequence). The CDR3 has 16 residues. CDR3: CASSLATGQGGDEQYF. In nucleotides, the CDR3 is TGTGCTAGCAGCTTAGCAACGGGACAGGGTGGCGACGAGCAGTACTTC. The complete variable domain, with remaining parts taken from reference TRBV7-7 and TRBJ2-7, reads GAGVSQSPRYKVTKRGQDVTLRCDPISSHATLYWYQQALGQGPEFLTYFNYEAQPDKSGLPSDRFSAERPEGSISTLTIQRTEQRDSAMYRCASSLATGQGGDEQYFGPGTRLTVT.

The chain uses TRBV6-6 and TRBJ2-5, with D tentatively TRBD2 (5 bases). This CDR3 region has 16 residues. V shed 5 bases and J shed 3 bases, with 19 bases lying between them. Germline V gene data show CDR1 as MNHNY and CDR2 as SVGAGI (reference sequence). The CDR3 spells CASSTPRTPGEETQYF. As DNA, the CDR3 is TGTGCCAGCAGTACCCCGCGTACTCCCGGGGAAGAGACCCAGTACTTC.

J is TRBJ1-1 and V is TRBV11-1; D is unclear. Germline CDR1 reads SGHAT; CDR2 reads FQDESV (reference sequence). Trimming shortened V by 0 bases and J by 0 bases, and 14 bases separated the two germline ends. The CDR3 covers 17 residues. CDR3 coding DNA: TGTGCCAGCAGCTTAGCCCAAGGAGGGATTATGAACACTGAAGCTTTCTTT. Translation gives CASSLAQGGIMNTEAFF.

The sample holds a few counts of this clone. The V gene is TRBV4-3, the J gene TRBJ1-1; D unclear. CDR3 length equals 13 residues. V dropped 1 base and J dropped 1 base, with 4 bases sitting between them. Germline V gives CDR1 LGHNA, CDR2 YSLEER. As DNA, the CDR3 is TGCGCCAGCAGCCAAGGGAGGAACACTGAAGCTTTCTTT. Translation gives CASSQGRNTEAFF.

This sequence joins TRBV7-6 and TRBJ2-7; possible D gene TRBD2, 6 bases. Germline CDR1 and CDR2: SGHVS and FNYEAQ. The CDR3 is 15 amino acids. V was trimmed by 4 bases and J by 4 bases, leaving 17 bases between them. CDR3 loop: CASSSHLEGEYEQYF. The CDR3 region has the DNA TGTGCCAGCAGCTCCCACCTGGAGGGCGAATACGAGCAGTACTTC. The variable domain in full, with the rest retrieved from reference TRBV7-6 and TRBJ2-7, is GAGVSQSPRYKVTKRGQDVALRCDPISGHVSLYWYRQALGQGPEFLTYFNYEAQQDKSGLPNDRFSAERPEGSISTLTIQRTEQRDSAMYRCASSSHLEGEYEQYFGPGTRLTVT.

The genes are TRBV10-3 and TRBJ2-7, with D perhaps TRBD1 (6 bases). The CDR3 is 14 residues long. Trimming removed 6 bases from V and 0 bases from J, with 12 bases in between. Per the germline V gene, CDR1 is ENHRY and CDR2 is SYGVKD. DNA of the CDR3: TGTGCCATCAGCGCAGGGGCCACCTCCTACGAGCAGTACTTC. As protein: CAISAGATSYEQYF.

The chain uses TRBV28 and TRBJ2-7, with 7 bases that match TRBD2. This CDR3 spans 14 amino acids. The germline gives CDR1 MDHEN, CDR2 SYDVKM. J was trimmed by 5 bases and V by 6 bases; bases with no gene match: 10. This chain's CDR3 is CASSLGTTTNEQYF. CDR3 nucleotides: TGTGCCAGCAGCCTAGGGACTACGACTAACGAGCAGTACTTC.

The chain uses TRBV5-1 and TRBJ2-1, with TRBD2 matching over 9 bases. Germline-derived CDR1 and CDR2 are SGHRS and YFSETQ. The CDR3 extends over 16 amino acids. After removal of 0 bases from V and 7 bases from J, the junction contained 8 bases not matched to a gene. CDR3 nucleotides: TGCGCCAGCAGCTTGGCCCCTAGCGGGACCATGAATGAGCAGTTCTTC. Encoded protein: CASSLAPSGTMNEQFF. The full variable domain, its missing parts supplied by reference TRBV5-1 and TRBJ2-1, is KAGVTQTPRYLIKTRGQQVTLSCSPISGHRSVSWYQQTPGQGLQFLFEYFSETQRNKGNFPGRFSGRQFSNSRSEMNVSTLELGDSALYLCASSLAPSGTMNEQFFGPGTRLTVL.

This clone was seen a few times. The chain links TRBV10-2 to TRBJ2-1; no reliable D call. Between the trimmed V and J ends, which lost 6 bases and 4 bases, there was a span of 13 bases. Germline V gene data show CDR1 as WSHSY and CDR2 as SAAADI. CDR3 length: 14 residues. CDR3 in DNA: TGCGCCAGCAGGGGTTCGGGTGCATACAATGAGCAGTTCTTC. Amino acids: CASRGSGAYNEQFF.

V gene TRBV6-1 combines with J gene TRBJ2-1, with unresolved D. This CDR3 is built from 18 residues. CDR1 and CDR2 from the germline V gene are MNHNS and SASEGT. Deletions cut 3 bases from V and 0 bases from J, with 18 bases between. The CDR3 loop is CASSDPSDPNSSYNEQFF. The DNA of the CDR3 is TGTGCCAGCAGTGACCCCTCGGATCCGAACAGCTCCTACAATGAGCAGTTCTTC.

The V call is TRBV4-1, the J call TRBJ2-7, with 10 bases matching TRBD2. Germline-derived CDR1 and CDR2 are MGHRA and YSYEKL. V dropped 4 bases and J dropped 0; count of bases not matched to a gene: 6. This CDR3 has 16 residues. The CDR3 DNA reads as TGCGCCAGCAGCCGACAGACTAGCGGGCCCTCCTACGAGCAGTACTTC. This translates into CASSRQTSGPSYEQYF.

The CDR3 sequence: CASSSGLAAYNEQFF. The CDR3 DNA sequence: TGCGCCAGCAGCTCCGGACTAGCGGCCTACAATGAGCAGTTCTTC. The chain recombines TRBV5-1 with TRBJ2-1; TRBD2 agrees at 10 bases. The CDR3 covers 15 residues. In germline, CDR1 is SGHRS, CDR2 YFSETQ. V shed 3 bases and J 2 bases; nucleotides not matched to a gene: 2.

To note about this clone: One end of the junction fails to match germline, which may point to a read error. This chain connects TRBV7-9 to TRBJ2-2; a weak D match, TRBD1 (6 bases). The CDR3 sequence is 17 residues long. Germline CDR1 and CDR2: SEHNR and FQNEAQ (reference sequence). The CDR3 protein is CSSSPLWGPPNTGELFF. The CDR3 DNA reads TGTTCCAGCAGTCCTCTCTGGGGGCCCCCGAACACCGGGGAGCTGTTTTTT.